A single sample gave rise to the 21 T cell receptor beta chains below, sequenced in a study of T cell responses to AZD1222 COVID-19 vaccine. Assay used: immunoSEQ multiplex PCR; TCRdb lists only in-frame clones, some missing. The table shows 95,000 to 150,000 clones, with over 75% occurring only once. The sample here was peripheral blood, taken on day 0 of AZD1222 vaccination. These receptors were obtained from an adult in good health.

The chain combines TRBV2 with TRBJ2-5; D is unclear. V was trimmed by 6 bases and J by 5 bases, leaving 7 bases between them. Germline loops: CDR1 SNHLY, CDR2 FYNNEI. This CDR3 is 11 amino acids long. CDR3 loop: CASRNSETQYF. DNA of the CDR3: TGTGCCAGCAGGAACTCCGAGACCCAGTACTTC.

The chain combines TRBV28 with TRBJ2-7; 8 nucleotides line up with TRBD1. Germline V CDR1 and CDR2: MDHEN, SYDVKM. The CDR3 length is 17 residues. J gave up 5 bases and V 0 bases, and 12 bases lay outside the gene matches. Here the CDR3 DNA reads TGTGCCAGCAGTTTATGGGGGGACAGGCGTACGGATAACGAGCAGTACTTC. Translating gives CASSLWGDRRTDNEQYF.

The rearrangement uses TRBV6-5 and TRBJ1-1; D unresolved. The CDR3 contains 14 residues. Germline V gene data show CDR1 as MNHEY and CDR2 as SVGAGI. Trimming took 6 bases from V and 4 from J, leaving 15 bases between them. DNA for the CDR3: TGTGCCAGCAGCGCCCCGGGCTTCGGCACTGAAGCTTTCTTT. This gives the protein CASSAPGFGTEAFF.

This chain uses TRBV18 with TRBJ2-1; TRBD2 aligns across 12 bases. This CDR3 has 19 amino acids. Germline V gene sequence: CDR1 KGHSH, CDR2 LQKENI. Germline trimming cut 4 bases from V and 6 bases from J; bases unmatched to any gene: 16. This CDR3 is CASSQGSASGRALPNEQFF. CDR3 coding DNA: TGTGCCAGCTCACAAGGGTCGGCTAGCGGGAGGGCGCTGCCCAATGAGCAGTTCTTC. The whole variable domain, remainder taken from reference TRBV18 and TRBJ2-1, is NAGVMQNPRHLVRRRGQEARLRCSPMKGHSHVYWYRQLPEEGLKFMVYLQKENIIDESGMPKERFSAEFPKEGPSILRIQQVVRGDSAAYFCASSQGSASGRALPNEQFFGPGTRLTVL.

The rearrangement joins TRBV7-9 to TRBJ1-4, with 7 bases aligning to TRBD1. The CDR3 runs 18 residues. Germline trimming cut 1 base from V and 4 bases from J; bases unmatched to any gene: 12. Germline V CDR1 and CDR2: SEHNR, FQNEAQ (reference sequence). CDR3 residues: CASSLGGAGTEDNEKLFF. The CDR3 nucleotides are TGTGCCAGCAGCTTAGGAGGGGCCGGGACAGAAGATAATGAAAAACTGTTTTTT.

This chain links TRBV5-6 with TRBJ1-6; no clear D gene. The V end was cut by 0 bases, the J end by 9 bases, with 16 bases between. The CDR3 is 16 amino acids. Germline V lookup: CDR1 SGHDT, CDR2 YYEEEE. CDR3 residues: CASSLAMGFRGSPLHF. The CDR3 DNA reads TGTGCCAGCAGCTTGGCCATGGGTTTTCGGGGTTCACCCCTCCACTTT.

The chain has TRBV6-2 or TRBV6-3 and TRBJ2-7; 11 bases are a match to TRBD2. The CDR3 loop spans 16 amino acids. V shed 0 bases, J shed 4 bases, and the junction held 5 bases outside the gene matches. Germline V gene sequence: CDR1 MNHEY, CDR2 SVGEGT. This CDR3 reads CASSYSLAGGKYEQYF. CDR3 DNA sequence: TGTGCCAGCAGTTACTCGTTAGCGGGAGGGAAGTACGAGCAGTACTTC.

V usage is TRBV6-2 or TRBV6-3 and J usage is TRBJ2-4; 7 positions agree with TRBD1. Germline V lookup: CDR1 MNHEY, CDR2 SVGEGT. The V and J ends lost 6 bases and 8 bases, in that order; junction bases with no gene match: 7. The CDR3 has 13 residues. The chain's CDR3 is CASSDRVQYIQYF. The CDR3, as DNA: TGTGCCAGCAGCGACAGGGTTCAGTACATTCAGTACTTC.

This chain connects TRBV2 to TRBJ2-3; 12 bases are shared with TRBD2. This CDR3 is 16 amino acids long. Germline V CDR1 and CDR2: SNHLY, FYNNEI. V lost 7 bases to trimming and J lost 0 bases; unmatched junction nucleotides: 5. CDR3 in amino acids: CASNLAGGRSTDTQYF. The CDR3 DNA reads TGTGCCAGCAACCTAGCGGGGGGGCGGAGCACAGATACGCAGTATTTT.

V usage is TRBV3-1 (or the pseudogene TRBV3-2) and J usage is TRBJ2-7; 10 bases are shared with TRBD2. The CDR3 is 14 amino acids. CDR1 is LGHDT, CDR2 YNNKEL, per germline (reference sequence). The V gene end was trimmed by 3 bases and the J gene end by 4 bases; junction bases not matched to a gene: 3. CDR3 sequence reads: CASSHPSGRYEQYF. CDR3 in DNA: TGTGCCAGCAGCCACCCTAGCGGGAGATACGAGCAGTACTTC.

This chain links TRBV4-2 with TRBJ2-7, with 8 bases aligning to TRBD2. The CDR3 length is 16 residues. V gave up 0 bases and J gave up 5 bases; unmatched junction bases: 9. Germline V gene lookup returns CDR1 LGHNA and CDR2 YNFKEQ. CDR3 in DNA: TGTGCCAGCAGCCAAGAACTAGCGGCCCGGGGGGACGAGCAGTACTTC. Its translation: CASSQELAARGDEQYF.

This clone was picked up one time. The rearrangement uses TRBV28 and TRBJ1-6; D is unresolved. The CDR3 covers 14 residues. The ends were cut back, 2 bases at V and 11 bases at J, with 13 bases in the middle. Germline V CDR1 and CDR2: MDHEN, SYDVKM. The chain's CDR3 is CASSLGQAGTPLHF. The CDR3 DNA follows: TGTGCCAGCAGTTTAGGGCAGGCCGGGACACCCCTCCACTTT.

V and J are TRBV7-2 and TRBJ1-6; D gene unclear. V was cut by 5 bases and J by 5 bases, with 13 bases left in between. CDR3 size: 15 residues. The germline V gene has CDR1 SGHTA and CDR2 FQGNSA. The CDR3 reads CASSPAAPDNSPLHF. As DNA, the CDR3 is TGTGCCAGCAGCCCGGCGGCCCCGGATAATTCACCCCTCCACTTT.

The chain links TRBV5-5 to TRBJ1-5; 11 bases fit TRBD1. CDR1 is SGHKS and CDR2 is YYEKEE in the germline V gene (reference sequence). The length of the CDR3 is 15 residues. J was trimmed by 6 bases and V by 3 bases; bases with no gene match: 5. The CDR3 sequence: CASSWGQGDGQPQHF. The DNA of the CDR3 is TGTGCCAGCAGCTGGGGACAGGGGGATGGTCAGCCCCAGCATTTT.

V is TRBV14 and J is TRBJ2-4; unclear D gene. V gave up 4 bases and J gave up 9 bases, with 19 bases separating them. Germline lookup yields CDR1 SGHDN and CDR2 FVKESK. This CDR3 spans 15 amino acids. CDR3 in amino acids: CASSPLRAFPLIQYF. CDR3 nucleotide sequence: TGTGCCAGCAGCCCTCTAAGGGCGTTCCCACTCATTCAGTACTTC.

The chain uses TRBV28 and TRBJ1-1; no definite D call. Germline-derived CDR1 and CDR2 are MDHEN and SYDVKM. The ends were cut back, 5 bases at V and 11 bases at J, with 18 bases in the middle. CDR3 length equals 13 residues. CDR3 region: CASSITRPKVAFF. The CDR3 DNA reads TGTGCCAGCAGTATCACTCGGCCAAAAGTGGCTTTCTTT.

This chain links TRBV5-4 with TRBJ1-1; 7 positions agree with TRBD1. V lost 5 bases and J lost 4; bases outside the gene matches: 5. In germline, CDR1 is SGHNT, CDR2 YYREEE (reference sequence). CDR3 length: 13 residues. CDR3 coding DNA: TGTGCCAGCAGAAGGGGGCAGGGCACTGAAGCTTTCTTT. Protein sequence: CASRRGQGTEAFF.

This clone was seen once. The J gene is TRBJ2-7, the V gene TRBV11-3; no firm D call. This CDR3 spans 12 amino acids. V was clipped by 9 bases and J by 1 base, with 10 bases between them. Germline V CDR1 and CDR2: SGHNT, YENEEA. The DNA of the CDR3 is TGTGCCAGGCCTCAGTTGTCCTACGAGCAGTACTTC. Translated, it gives CARPQLSYEQYF.

The rearrangement uses TRBV27 and TRBJ1-2, with 8 bases matching TRBD1. The CDR3 is 18 residues long. The J segment lost 6 bases and the V segment lost 0 bases, leaving 15 bases of the junction unmatched. Germline V gives CDR1 MNHEY, CDR2 SMNVEV (reference sequence). CDR3 coding DNA: TGTGCCAGCAGTTTATCAATCAGCCCGGGACAGGTAATCGATGGCTACACCTTC. Protein product: CASSLSISPGQVIDGYTF.

This clone was counted a single time. V and J are TRBV5-1 and TRBJ1-5; no clear D. The germline gives CDR1 SGHRS, CDR2 YFSETQ. This CDR3 is built from 16 residues. V lost 3 bases and J 4 bases, leaving 17 bases between the germline ends. The CDR3: CASSSQPSGANQPQHF. In nucleotides, the CDR3 is TGCGCCAGCAGCTCCCAGCCATCGGGAGCAAATCAGCCCCAGCATTTT. The whole variable domain, filled in from reference TRBV5-1 and TRBJ1-5, reads KAGVTQTPRYLIKTRGQQVTLSCSPISGHRSVSWYQQTPGQGLQFLFEYFSETQRNKGNFPGRFSGRQFSNSRSEMNVSTLELGDSALYLCASSSQPSGANQPQHFGDGTRLSIL.

The chain employs TRBV19 and TRBJ1-4; D is perhaps TRBD1 (6 bases). The germline V gene encodes CDR1 LNHDA and CDR2 SQIVND (reference sequence). Deletions cut 1 base from V and 7 bases from J, with 13 bases between. The CDR3 is made up of 15 amino acids. CDR3 amino acids: CASSIVTGFGEKLFF. CDR3 sequence (DNA): TGTGCCAGTAGTATAGTCACAGGGTTCGGTGAAAAACTGTTTTTT.